This T cell receptor (beta chain) was profiled in a study of naive and memory T cell subsets. Regarding the study as a whole: Potentially, T cell activation and differentiation skew this RNA-based measurement.

Amplification of ligated cDNA took four PCR rounds with SP2 and nested alpha and beta constant primers. Alpha and beta constant region primers primed reverse transcription for blood and skin samples. From the 5' RACE reads, TCRdb called clonotypes with MiXCR, one entry per CDR3 protein. The sample lists 56,000 or so distinct CDR3 sequences; about 8.3% were seen once. The CDR3 loop spans 12 amino acids. V dropped 4 bases and J dropped 12 bases, with 16 bases sitting between them. This clonotype was counted many times. Its matching antigen is unknown. The library had UMIs added by 3' ligation of an oligonucleotide to TCR cDNA. Adult healthy volunteers gave 2.5 ml peripheral blood for whole-blood RNA. Cells were not sorted; total RNA input targeted roughly 1 to 1000 ng.

This sequence originates from a female donor in good health. The V and J genes are TRBV12-3 or TRBV12-4 and TRBJ2-7; either TRBD1 or TRBD2 may fit D (5 bases each). This chain's CDR3 is CASSWGTRDRYF. As DNA, the CDR3 is TGTGCCAGCAGTTGGGGGACGAGAGATAGGTACTTC.